This T cell receptor (beta chain) was captured by sequencing in a study of blood T cell repertoires in COVID-19 (TCRdb year 2020). Notes on the research overall: Collaborator samples came from the United States, Italy and Spain and covered acute and convalescent phases of COVID-19. Subjects who had been exposed to COVID-19, were actively infected with it, or had recovered from it provided the deeply sampled blood TCRbeta repertoires that made up the dataset. The repertoires were made available in a free public database intended to serve as a resource for research on the immune response to SARS-CoV-2. Nearly every sample came with metadata listing a de-identified subject ID, COVID-19 status, age in years and sex. Samples were obtained from the ongoing ImmuneRACE study (first 160 participants) and from some 1,300 subjects provided by 6 global collaborators. HLA class I and class II types, where available, came from metadata supplied by the sample provider rather than from assay-based typing. The material from the prospective study consisted of cDNA or gDNA derived from T cells, B-cell-depleted T cells, or PBMCs.

TCRbeta CDR3 regions were amplified from genomic DNA using the immunoSEQ Assay, a bias-controlled multiplex PCR. As for how the authors treated the data: The number of nucleated cells in each sample was estimated from the amplification of reference gene primers within the assay. Sequence reads were collapsed and filtered to measure the absolute abundance of every unique TCRbeta CDR3 rearrangement. For each sample, productive Simpson clonality was calculated by taking the square root of Simpson's diversity index across productive rearrangements. TCRdb's version of the immuneACCESS table is confined to in-frame rearrangements and falls short of the full clone set. An unresolved V gene accounts for under half of the shortfall where checked; the remainder is of unknown origin. D and trimming were read from the DNA, whereas the V and J calls and clone size are those reported in that table. The sample records 470,000 or so clones, approximately 90% of which are singletons. In total, the top ten clones hold roughly 4% of the sample.

Taken from the germline V gene, the CDR1 and CDR2 loops are SGHRS and YFSETQ. From the cysteine through the phenylalanine, the CDR3 covers 13 amino acids. The sequence is cut down to CDR3 DNA, 39 bases in frame from base 1. Between the V and J ends, shortened by 9 bases and 7 bases respectively, the junction contains 20 bases. What the research found in general, with its limitations: The quantity of clinical and demographic metadata differed by source and by participant and was supplied without curation.

This clone was recorded once. Its antigen specificity is not known. No per-base quality is available; no much larger clone lies one base away. The collaborating institutions used their own protocols to collect whole blood in K2EDTA tubes. For TCRbeta analysis, collaborators shipped samples in one of three forms: frozen whole blood, isolated PBMCs, or DNA extracted from either of those sample types. This receptor chain uses TRBV5-1 and TRBJ2-7; the D gene is perhaps TRBD2, on 6 matching bases. This TCR came from a woman aged 25 to 39 with acute or convalescent COVID-19. The specimen sequenced was peripheral blood. The bases read TGCGCCACCTACGGGGGAACCTCGTATGAGCAGTACTTC. Its product reads: CATYGGTSYEQYF.